This T cell receptor (beta chain) was retrieved from a study of T cells in Graves' hyperthyroidism and ophthalmopathy. Graves' hyperthyroidism showing no ophthalmopathy progression within 18 months was considered stable. Authors of the study amplified TCR beta CDR3 regions from RNA transcripts. The study used the HTBI primer set for a first-round RT-PCR of the TCR CDR3. TCRdb processed the multiplex PCR reads anew with MiXCR; each CDR3 protein has one entry. The sample has approximately 590,000 distinct CDR3 sequences; around 16% are singletons. V dropped 0 bases and J dropped 0 bases, with 13 bases sitting between them. This CDR3 has 17 amino acids. From germline, CDR1 is SGHDT and CDR2 YYEEEE.

The chain joins TRBV5-6 to TRBJ2-1; D is unresolved. Specimen: blood. The TCR originated in a woman aged 25 to 39 with Graves' hyperthyroidism. The CDR3 loop reads CASSLAGSKISYNEQFF. The CDR3 DNA follows: TGTGCCAGCAGCTTGGCGGGTTCTAAAATCTCCTACAATGAGCAGTTCTTC.